The 32 T cell receptor beta chains below were found in one sample sequenced in a study of T-cell memory formation after mild COVID-19. Via MiXCR, TCRdb re-called the 5' RACE reads, giving one row per CDR3 protein. The data contain some 62,000 distinct CDR3 sequences, roughly 10% of them singletons. Sequenced material: PBMCs or a T cell subset sorted from them (not recorded which). All receptors derive from a man between 18 and 29 years old who had mild COVID-19 (a few samples of this study predate the infection). Cell type and time point are not known.

The sample holds a few counts of this clonotype. The CDR3 spells CASSSAVLGSYNEQFF. The DNA for the CDR3 is TGTGCCAGCAGCTCAGCGGTTCTGGGCTCCTACAATGAGCAGTTCTTC. This chain joins TRBV11-1 and TRBJ2-1; D may be TRBD2 (5 bases). CDR1 and CDR2 from the germline V gene are SGHAT and FQDESV (reference sequence). The CDR3 is made up of 16 amino acids. Trimming cost V 4 bases and J 0 bases, with 13 bases left between them.

This chain links TRBV6-2 or TRBV6-3 with TRBJ2-5; perhaps TRBD1 as D (6 bases). This CDR3 comprises 16 residues. Germline CDR1 MNHEY, CDR2 SVGEGT. V lost 4 bases and J lost 2, with 17 bases in between. CDR3 DNA: TGTGCCAGCAGTTCCCCGGACAGATCTCCGCAAGAGACCCAGTACTTC. Protein sequence: CASSSPDRSPQETQYF.

This clonotype was recorded many times. The chain couples TRBV12-3 or TRBV12-4 to TRBJ1-1, with 10 bases aligning to TRBD1. V dropped 3 bases and J dropped 1; count of bases not matched to a gene: 2. The CDR3 has 15 residues. CDR3 residues: CASSLTGGGNTEAFF. The CDR3 region has the DNA TGTGCCAGCAGTTTGACAGGGGGCGGGAACACTGAAGCTTTCTTT.

This clonotype has a single count. The V and J genes are TRBV4-2 and TRBJ1-1, with a possible D match to TRBD1 (5 bases). V was shortened by 4 bases and J by 1 base, with 10 bases between the two germline ends. This CDR3 has 14 residues. Germline CDR1 LGHNA, CDR2 YNFKEQ. The CDR3 DNA follows: TGTGCCAGCAGCCCGTGGGACGGGAACACTGAAGCTTTCTTT. Translated: CASSPWDGNTEAFF.

This clonotype was seen many times. V usage is TRBV12-3 or TRBV12-4 and J usage is TRBJ2-1, with TRBD2 matching over 14 bases. V shed 6 bases and J 9 bases; nucleotides not matched to a gene: 10. CDR3 size: 16 residues. CDR3 amino acids: CASRFPTSGGAGEQFF. The CDR3 bases are TGTGCCAGCAGGTTCCCGACTAGCGGGGGGGCAGGTGAGCAGTTCTTC.

This clonotype was seen repeatedly, ten times or more. Here the CDR3 DNA reads TGTGCCAGCAGCTTCGTTGGACTAGCGGGGAACAATGAGCAGTTCTTC. Its translation: CASSFVGLAGNNEQFF. The V call is TRBV7-2, the J call TRBJ2-1, with 12 bases matching TRBD2. Germline values: CDR1 SGHTA, CDR2 FQGNSA. CDR3 size: 16 residues. V trimming: 3 bases; J trimming: 5 bases; junction bases outside the gene matches: 5. The full variable domain, with the rest looked up from reference TRBV7-2 and TRBJ2-1, is GAGVSQSPSNKVTEKGKDVELRCDPISGHTALYWYRQSLGQGLEFLIYFQGNSAPDKSGLPSDRFSAERTGGSVSTLTIQRTQQEDSAVYLCASSFVGLAGNNEQFFGPGTRLTVL.

This clonotype was picked up many times. The chain combines TRBV7-2 with TRBJ2-5; 8 bases fit TRBD2. There are 14 residues in the CDR3. The V and J ends lost 5 bases and 5 bases, in that order; junction bases with no gene match: 7. Looked up from germline, CDR1 is SGHTA and CDR2 is FQGNSA. CDR3 coding DNA: TGTGCCAGCAGCCCATCGGGACTAGTGGAGACCCAGTACTTC. Amino acid sequence: CASSPSGLVETQYF. Drawing the rest from reference TRBV7-2 and TRBJ2-5, the complete variable domain is GAGVSQSPSNKVTEKGKDVELRCDPISGHTALYWYRQSLGQGLEFLIYFQGNSAPDKSGLPSDRFSAERTGGSVSTLTIQRTQQEDSAVYLCASSPSGLVETQYFGPGTRLLVL.

In its sample, this clonotype was seen many times. The chain employs TRBV29-1 and TRBJ2-3, with TRBD1 matching 9 bases. The V and J ends lost 6 bases and 3 bases, in that order; junction bases with no gene match: 7. The CDR3 is 14 amino acids. Looked up from germline, CDR1 is SQVTM and CDR2 is ANQGSEA. CDR3 in amino acids: CSVTSQGATDTQYF. For the CDR3, the DNA is TGCAGCGTCACATCACAGGGGGCAACAGATACGCAGTATTTT.

This clonotype was recorded many times. The rearrangement links TRBV5-1 to TRBJ2-1, with 12 bases that match TRBD2. The V gene end was trimmed by 2 bases and the J gene end by 2 bases; junction bases not matched to a gene: 5. CDR3 length equals 17 residues. Germline assignment: CDR1 SGHRS and CDR2 YFSETQ. Here the CDR3 DNA reads TGCGCCAGCAGCTTACTTGCTAGCGGGGGGGCCTACAATGAGCAGTTCTTC. Amino acid sequence: CASSLLASGGAYNEQFF.

The J gene is TRBJ2-5, the V gene TRBV7-9; no reliable D call. Between the trimmed V and J ends, which lost 2 bases and 4 bases, there was a span of 11 bases. CDR1 SEHNR and CDR2 FQNEAQ come from the germline V gene (reference sequence). This CDR3 comprises 14 residues. CDR3 bases: TGTGCCAGCAGCTTATCGGCAGATCGAGAGACCCAGTACTTC. It yields the protein CASSLSADRETQYF.

This clonotype was observed many times. V is TRBV19 and J is TRBJ1-5; D perhaps matches TRBD1 (5 bases). The V and J ends lost 3 bases and 6 bases respectively, with 9 bases between them. Germline CDR1 reads LNHDA; CDR2 reads SQIVND (reference sequence). The CDR3 is 13 residues long. DNA for the CDR3: TGTGCCAGTAGTATGAGCAGGGCTCAGCCCCAGCATTTT. Amino acids: CASSMSRAQPQHF.

This rearrangement joins TRBV20-1 to TRBJ2-5, with 7 bases that match TRBD2. CDR3 length: 14 residues. The junction had 8 bases not matched to a gene; V was cut back by 5 bases and J by 2 bases. Per the germline V gene, CDR1 is DFQATT and CDR2 is SNEGSKA (reference sequence). CDR3 DNA sequence: TGCAGTGCTGAAAACCCGGGACTACAAGAGACCCAGTACTTC. Translation: CSAENPGLQETQYF.

This chain uses TRBV7-2 with TRBJ2-2; weak D call: TRBD2 (5 bases). Trimming stripped 5 bases from V and 1 base from J, with 17 bases between. The length of the CDR3 is 17 residues. CDR1 SGHTA and CDR2 FQGNSA come from the germline V gene. The CDR3 region has the DNA TGTGCCAGCAGCCTCCGAAGCCGGAGGCAGAACACCGGGGAGCTGTTTTTT. Its translation is CASSLRSRRQNTGELFF.

This clonotype came up many times. This CDR3 reads CSADQPNIQYF. The CDR3 coding sequence is TGCAGTGCCGACCAGCCGAACATTCAGTACTTC. V usage is TRBV20-1 and J usage is TRBJ2-4; D gene unclear. Germline-derived CDR1 and CDR2 are DFQATT and SNEGSKA (reference sequence). V was shortened by 6 bases and J by 7 bases, with 10 bases between the two germline ends. The CDR3 consists of 11 residues.

The rearrangement links TRBV15 to TRBJ1-2, with D possibly being TRBD1 (5 bases). Germline V gene lookup returns CDR1 LNHNV and CDR2 YYDKDF (reference sequence). The CDR3 loop spans 13 amino acids. The germline V and J ends were trimmed by 3 bases and 7 bases, with 12 bases remaining between them. The CDR3 reads CATSRMGESGYTF. DNA of the CDR3: TGTGCCACCAGCAGGATGGGGGAAAGTGGCTACACCTTC.

This clonotype was counted only a few times. V usage is TRBV5-1 and J usage is TRBJ2-1; 8 nucleotides agree with TRBD2. The CDR3 is 16 residues long. The V gene end was trimmed by 4 bases and the J gene end by 4 bases; junction bases not matched to a gene: 10. In germline, CDR1 is SGHRS, CDR2 YFSETQ. The CDR3 reads CASSSNGGAYYNEQFF. In DNA, the CDR3 is TGCGCCAGCAGCAGCAACGGGGGGGCGTATTACAATGAGCAGTTCTTC.

This CDR3 reads CSSYRDRGTGSNQPQHF. For the CDR3, the DNA is TGCAGCTCCTACCGGGACAGGGGAACGGGTAGTAATCAGCCCCAGCATTTT. V usage is TRBV29-1 and J usage is TRBJ1-5; TRBD1 matches 10 bases. Germline V gene sequence: CDR1 SQVTM, CDR2 ANQGSEA. Germline trimming cut 8 bases from V and 4 bases from J; bases unmatched to any gene: 17. This CDR3 is built from 17 residues.

In this sample, this clonotype turned up many times. The gene calls are TRBV7-2 and TRBJ2-1; unclear D gene. Trimming took off 2 bases at V and 2 bases at J, with 7 bases between the two ends. The CDR3 covers 14 residues. Germline CDR1 is SGHTA and CDR2 is FQGNSA. The CDR3 loop reads CASSLLSPYNEQFF. Written as DNA, the CDR3 is TGTGCCAGCAGCTTACTAAGTCCCTACAATGAGCAGTTCTTC.

The chain is built from TRBV5-1 and TRBJ2-5; tentatively, D is TRBD2 (6 bases). V was clipped by 0 bases and J by 1 base, with 16 bases between them. This CDR3 is built from 17 residues. In germline, CDR1 is SGHRS, CDR2 YFSETQ. CDR3 bases: TGCGCCAGCAGCTTGGCCGGCCCCGGGGGTCTCCAAGAGACCCAGTACTTC. Protein sequence: CASSLAGPGGLQETQYF. The variable domain in full, completed from reference TRBV5-1 and TRBJ2-5, reads KAGVTQTPRYLIKTRGQQVTLSCSPISGHRSVSWYQQTPGQGLQFLFEYFSETQRNKGNFPGRFSGRQFSNSRSEMNVSTLELGDSALYLCASSLAGPGGLQETQYFGPGTRLLVL.

This clonotype has a handful of counts. J is TRBJ2-7 and V is TRBV20-1, with D perhaps matching TRBD2 (5 bases). Trimming shortened V by 5 bases and J by 4 bases, and 12 bases separated the two germline ends. Per germline, CDR1 DFQATT and CDR2 SNEGSKA (reference sequence). CDR3 size: 12 residues. Here the CDR3 DNA reads TGCAGTGCTCAGGAGGACGCTTACGAGCAGTACGTC. This translates into CSAQEDAYEQYV.

This clonotype was recorded at least ten times. This sequence joins TRBV5-6 and TRBJ2-3; D is possibly TRBD1 or TRBD2 (5 bases each). Germline V gene lookup returns CDR1 SGHDT and CDR2 YYEEEE. V was pared by 1 base and J by 8 bases, with 14 bases between. The CDR3 has 14 residues. In DNA form, the CDR3 reads TGTGCCAGCAGCTTGCAGGCAGGGACGGTTACGCAGTATTTT. Its translation is CASSLQAGTVTQYF.

The rearrangement joins TRBV29-1 to TRBJ1-1; 12 nucleotides match TRBD1. V gave up 7 bases and J gave up 6 bases; unmatched junction bases: 9. The CDR3 runs 14 residues. Germline CDR1 is SQVTM and CDR2 is ANQGSEA. The DNA of the CDR3 is TGCAGCGGGCACCCCGGGACAGGGGGCCCTGAAGCTTTCTTT. Protein sequence: CSGHPGTGGPEAFF.

The chain has TRBV7-2 and TRBJ1-4, with D uncertain. Germline-derived CDR1 and CDR2 are SGHTA and FQGNSA. The V and J ends lost 4 bases and 0 bases respectively, with 21 bases between them. The CDR3 has 19 amino acids. CDR3 sequence (DNA): TGTGCCAGCAGCTCCGAGCCTTACAAATGGCGGGCAACTAATGAAAAACTGTTTTTT. Protein sequence: CASSSEPYKWRATNEKLFF.

There are a few counts of this clonotype. The chain combines TRBV18 with TRBJ1-2; 9 bases line up with TRBD1. Unmatched junction bases numbered 3, after V lost 6 bases and J lost 7 bases. The CDR3 sequence is 12 residues long. The germline gives CDR1 KGHSH, CDR2 LQKENI. CDR3 bases: TGTGCCAGCTCCGGGACAGGGCTTGGCTACACCTTC. The encoded protein is CASSGTGLGYTF.

The chain combines TRBV5-1 with TRBJ2-3; 7 bases map to TRBD1. The CDR3 length is 14 residues. V shed 5 bases and J 2 bases; nucleotides not matched to a gene: 5. Germline lookup yields CDR1 SGHRS and CDR2 YFSETQ. CDR3 protein: CASSSQGSTDTQYF. The DNA of the CDR3 is TGCGCCAGCAGTTCACAGGGGTCCACAGATACGCAGTATTTT.

This clonotype has at least ten counts. This rearrangement joins TRBV5-6 to TRBJ2-1; tentatively, D is TRBD1 (5 bases). Trimming removed 2 bases at V and 5 bases at J, with 11 bases between. The germline CDR1 and CDR2 sequences are SGHDT and YYEEEE. The CDR3 totals 14 residues. This CDR3 reads CASSFVSTDNEQFF. As DNA, the CDR3 is TGTGCCAGCAGCTTCGTCTCGACAGACAATGAGCAGTTCTTC.

This clonotype was counted between two and nine times. The chain joins TRBV7-2 to TRBJ2-2; the match to TRBD2 covers 8 bases. Germline trimming cut 5 bases from V and 3 bases from J; bases unmatched to any gene: 5. Germline V gene lookup returns CDR1 SGHTA and CDR2 FQGNSA. This CDR3 region has 15 residues. This CDR3 is CASSPGGGHTGELFF. CDR3 DNA: TGTGCCAGCAGCCCCGGGGGGGGACACACCGGGGAGCTGTTTTTT.

The table lists this clonotype with a few counts. V is TRBV7-3 and J is TRBJ2-1; 7 bases match TRBD2. Germline V CDR1 and CDR2: SGHTA, FQGTGA. V dropped 5 bases and J dropped 4; count of bases not matched to a gene: 8. This CDR3 comprises 15 residues. The chain's CDR3 is CASSPQAGPYNEQFF. As DNA, the CDR3 is TGTGCCAGCAGCCCTCAAGCGGGACCTTACAATGAGCAGTTCTTC.

The chain employs TRBV10-3 and TRBJ2-2, with D possibly TRBD1 on 6 matching bases. The CDR3 contains 14 residues. Trimming took off 4 bases at V and 6 bases at J, with 12 bases between the two ends. Germline lookup yields CDR1 ENHRY and CDR2 SYGVKD. The CDR3 loop is CAISVNREPGELFF. CDR3 bases: TGTGCCATCAGTGTAAACAGGGAACCCGGGGAGCTGTTTTTT.

This clonotype was detected a few times. The chain uses TRBV6-5 and TRBJ1-1, with 7 bases fitting TRBD1. The CDR3 has 13 amino acids. V shed 7 bases and J 6 bases; nucleotides not matched to a gene: 8. Germline CDR1 reads MNHEY; CDR2 reads SVGAGI. The CDR3 spells CASNDRAGAEAFF. CDR3 coding DNA: TGTGCCAGCAATGACAGGGCCGGGGCTGAAGCTTTCTTT.

This clonotype was counted ten times or more. V is TRBV12-3 or TRBV12-4 and J is TRBJ2-2; 8 bases are a match to TRBD1. The CDR3 extends over 17 amino acids. The trim removed 9 bases at V and 4 bases at J, leaving 16 bases unmatched. This CDR3 reads CASKPPAGTGRTGELFF. The CDR3 nucleotides read TGTGCCAGTAAACCGCCCGCCGGGACAGGACGCACCGGGGAGCTGTTTTTT.

This clonotype was found a few times. The chain recombines TRBV18 with TRBJ2-1, with 8 nucleotides matching TRBD2. J gave up 9 bases and V 3 bases, and 10 bases lay outside the gene matches. Germline lookup yields CDR1 KGHSH and CDR2 LQKENI. The CDR3 totals 15 residues. The DNA for the CDR3 is TGTGCCAGCTCACCCAATGGACTAGCTACCGGTGAGCAGTTCTTC. The encoded protein is CASSPNGLATGEQFF.